This TCR beta chain was sequenced for a study of response to subunit inactivated influenza vaccine. TCRdb re-called the RT-PCR reads through MiXCR, storing one row per CDR3 protein. The table shows about 650,000 distinct CDR3 sequences, with more than 15% occurring only once. Overall study results and limits: Each seasonal flu vaccination may recruit only limited new T cells, authors suggested.

This clonotype was counted a few times. Its target is unknown. CDR3 length equals 13 residues. Trimming removed 7 bases from V and 5 bases from J, with 13 bases in between. Germline CDR1 is SGHRS and CDR2 is YFSETQ. Material: PBMCs from blood, obtained roughly 12 days after vaccination. J is TRBJ2-1 and V is TRBV5-1, with a weak D call TRBD2 (5 bases). This receptor was identified in a man aged 45 to 65 who received an inactivated influenza vaccine. This chain's CDR3 is CASYEGPNNEQFF. The CDR3 DNA reads as TGCGCCAGCTATGAGGGTCCCAACAATGAGCAGTTCTTC.